A single sample is the source of the 4 T cell receptor beta chains below, sequenced in a study of liver allograft versus peripheral blood T cells. Study overall: Hepatic allograft T cell receptor repertoires were evaluated relative to those present in recipients' peripheral blood.

TCRdb re-derived calls from the reads in MiXCR, one entry per CDR3 protein. The sample shows around 18,000 distinct CDR3 sequences, roughly a fifth of them seen only once. The receptors derive from a human patient who had a liver transplant. Some T cells may arise from the graft donor.

Concerning this clonotype: This may be a read error: a much more frequent sequence differs by one nucleotide. This CDR3 is missing its conserved last phenylalanine or tryptophan, likely due to a read error. The chain uses TRBV27 and TRBJ2-7, with no clear D. The germline V gene encodes CDR1 MNHEY and CDR2 SMNVEV (reference sequence). This CDR3 spans 16 amino acids. V lost 1 base and J lost 0, with 13 bases in between. CDR3 sequence (DNA): TGTGCCAGCAGTTTATATTCTCGCATGAGCTCCTACGAGCAGTACTCC. This encodes CASSLYSRMSSYEQYS.

This chain joins TRBV12-5 and TRBJ1-2, with TRBD1 matching over 7 bases. The J segment lost 3 bases and the V segment lost 6 bases, leaving 13 bases of the junction unmatched. Germline V gene data show CDR1 as LGHNT and CDR2 as FRNRAP. The CDR3 is made up of 16 amino acids. This CDR3 is CASGPPQGGTDYGYTF. CDR3 in DNA: TGTGCTAGTGGCCCCCCCCAGGGGGGAACGGACTATGGCTACACCTTC. The full variable domain, completed using reference TRBV12-5 and TRBJ1-2, is DARVTQTPRHKVTEMGQEVTMRCQPILGHNTVFWYRQTMMQGLELLAYFRNRAPLDDSGMPKDRFSAEMPDATLATLKIQPSEPRDSAVYFCASGPPQGGTDYGYTFGSGTRLTVV.

This clonotype has more than one count but fewer than ten. This chain links TRBV5-1 with TRBJ2-2; TRBD2 is a possible D gene (5 bases). Germline assignment: CDR1 SGHRS and CDR2 YFSETQ. Trimming cost V 0 bases and J 10 bases, with 13 bases left between them. CDR3 length: 14 amino acids. In DNA, the CDR3 is TGCGCCAGCAGCTTGGGGTTTGAGGGCGCGGAGCTGTTTTTT. This codes for CASSLGFEGAELFF.

Remarks on this clonotype: This sequence may be a read error, since a much larger clone differs from it by one base. This chain links TRBV29-1 with TRBJ1-1; no clear D. The CDR3 has 10 amino acids. Germline V gene data show CDR1 as SQVTM and CDR2 as ANQGSEA. The CDR3 DNA follows: TGCAGCGTTGATCTCGGACCGGCTTTATTT. This sequence encodes CSVDLGPALF.